This T cell receptor beta chain was sequenced during a study of technical replicates of blood from a few donors. Trimming took off 4 bases at V and 0 bases at J, with 7 bases between the two ends. In germline, CDR1 is MNHEY, CDR2 SMNVEV (reference sequence). The CDR3 runs to 14 residues. This clone was seen a single time. TCRdb keeps only in-frame clones here, not all; method: immunoSEQ multiplex PCR. The sample carries some 90,000 clones, roughly 96% recorded once. This sequence joins TRBV27 and TRBJ1-5; no firm D call. The sequence came from a human donor in good health. Material: T cells isolated from PBMCs. CDR3 DNA sequence: TGTGCCAGCAGTTCCGGCGGTAGCAATCAGCCCCAGCATTTT. Its protein product is CASSSGGSNQPQHF.